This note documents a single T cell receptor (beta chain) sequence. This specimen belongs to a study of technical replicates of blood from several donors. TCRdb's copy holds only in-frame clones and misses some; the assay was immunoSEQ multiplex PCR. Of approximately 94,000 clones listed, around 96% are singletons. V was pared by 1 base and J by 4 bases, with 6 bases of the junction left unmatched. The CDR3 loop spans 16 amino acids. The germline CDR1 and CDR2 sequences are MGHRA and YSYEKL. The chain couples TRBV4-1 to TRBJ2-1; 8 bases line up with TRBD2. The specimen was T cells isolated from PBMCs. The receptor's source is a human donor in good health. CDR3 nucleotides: TGCGCCAGCAGCCAAGGAACCGGGAGGGTGTACAATGAGCAGTTCTTC. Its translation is CASSQGTGRVYNEQFF.